Here is one T cell receptor (beta chain) with its context. Its specificity is not known. Losses at the gene ends were 7 bases for V and 4 bases for J; bases not matched to a gene: 9. From germline, CDR1 is SQVTM and CDR2 ANQGSEA. The CDR3 sequence is 14 residues long. The donors (healthy individuals) were bone marrow donors. This entry comes from a study of cytomegalovirus exposure and HLA in healthy donors. Findings of the study overall: A previous analysis found most TCR beta V segments productive roughly 87% or roughly 30% of the time.

PCR was performed using 60 Vbeta and 13 Jbeta primers. Profiling relied on immunoSEQ multiplex PCR, and the TCRdb table lists in-frame clones only, not all of them. This table holds under 150,000 clones, 70% to 85% found once. This receptor was identified in a boy aged 5-17 years in good health and CMV-seronegative. The V call is TRBV29-1, the J call TRBJ2-1; TRBD1 matches 8 bases. Sequenced sample: PBMCs. CDR3 sequence (DNA): TGCAGCGGCCTTGGACAGGGAGATTACAATGAGCAGTTCTTC. Protein product: CSGLGQGDYNEQFF.